Shown below are 24 T cell receptor beta chains from a single sample sequenced in a study of cytomegalovirus exposure and HLA in healthy donors. 60 Vbeta and 13 Jbeta primers were used in PCR. Clones were sequenced by immunoSEQ multiplex PCR, and TCRdb holds only the in-frame ones, with some missing. The data show over 80,000 clones, 60% to 80% seen once. Specimen: PBMCs. The source is a female donor in good health and CMV-seronegative.

This clone was seen only a few times. This chain uses TRBV5-1 with TRBJ1-1; D call uncertain. This CDR3 comprises 14 residues. V lost 4 bases, J lost 5 bases, and 15 bases lay in between. Germline CDR1 reads SGHRS; CDR2 reads YFSETQ. CDR3 in DNA: TGCGCCAGCAGCCCCGGGTTCGAGGAAACTGAAGCTTTCTTT. Protein product: CASSPGFEETEAFF.

This chain joins TRBV6-1 and TRBJ2-3, with 9 positions matching TRBD1. The germline V gene has CDR1 MNHNS and CDR2 SASEGT. This CDR3 comprises 15 residues. The trim removed 9 bases at V and 6 bases at J, leaving 13 bases unmatched. The DNA for the CDR3 is TGTGCCAGTGCCCAGGTCGGACAGGGGAGTGATACGCAGTATTTT. This translates into CASAQVGQGSDTQYF.

This CDR3 is CASSAEFSQYF. The CDR3 DNA reads as TGTGCCAGCAGTGCGGAGTTCTCCCAGTACTTC. The V gene is TRBV6-1, the J gene TRBJ2-5; no definite D call. Trimming cost V 4 bases and J 9 bases, with 9 bases left between them. The CDR3 has 11 amino acids. Germline CDR1 MNHNS, CDR2 SASEGT.

V is TRBV19 and J is TRBJ1-5; 8 nucleotides line up with TRBD1. In germline, CDR1 is LNHDA, CDR2 SQIVND (reference sequence). J was trimmed by 2 bases and V by 9 bases; bases with no gene match: 9. This CDR3 is built from 15 residues. CDR3: CASGQGSSRNQPQHF. The DNA for the CDR3 is TGTGCCAGCGGACAGGGATCATCCCGCAATCAGCCCCAGCATTTT.

The gene calls are TRBV28 and TRBJ2-3, with TRBD2 matching over 7 bases. The CDR3 extends over 17 amino acids. Germline trimming cut 1 base from V and 0 bases from J; bases unmatched to any gene: 7. Germline-derived CDR1 and CDR2 are MDHEN and SYDVKM. The CDR3 sequence: CASSLSGLADSTDTQYF. CDR3 in DNA: TGTGCCAGCAGTTTATCAGGCCTAGCGGATAGCACAGATACGCAGTATTTT. The full variable domain, its missing parts supplied by reference TRBV28 and TRBJ2-3, is DVKVTQSSRYLVKRTGEKVFLECVQDMDHENMFWYRQDPGLGLRLIYFSYDVKMKEKGDIPEGYSVSREKKERFSLILESASTNQTSMYLCASSLSGLADSTDTQYFGPGTRLTVL.

The genes are TRBV9 and TRBJ2-7; possible D gene TRBD2, 6 bases. This CDR3 spans 15 amino acids. The V and J ends lost 1 base and 4 bases respectively, with 15 bases between them. Germline lookup yields CDR1 SGDLS and CDR2 YYNGEE. As DNA, the CDR3 is TGTGCCAGCAGCGTAATGGCTAGCGCCGCTTACGAGCAGTACTTC. This encodes CASSVMASAAYEQYF.

CDR3 nucleotide sequence: TGTGCCAGCAGCGCCTGGGGGGTAACTAGAGGTCAAGAGACCCAGTACTTC. Residues: CASSAWGVTRGQETQYF. The V gene is TRBV7-2, the J gene TRBJ2-5, with D maybe TRBD2 (6 bases). Germline CDR1 and CDR2: SGHTA and FQGNSA. The germline V and J ends were trimmed by 5 bases and 2 bases, with 21 bases remaining between them. The CDR3 has 17 amino acids.

The chain links TRBV28 to TRBJ1-3, with TRBD1 matching over 8 bases. This CDR3 comprises 17 residues. Trimming at V came to 4 bases and at J to 0 bases, leaving 8 bases not matched to a gene. Looked up from germline, CDR1 is MDHEN and CDR2 is SYDVKM. As DNA, the CDR3 is TGTGCCAGCAGTTCACCGGGACAGGCTCGCTCTGGAAACACCATATATTTT. Protein product: CASSSPGQARSGNTIYF.

This clone was observed a few times. The rearrangement uses TRBV6-6 and TRBJ1-6, with D possibly TRBD1 on 6 matching bases. The CDR3 consists of 14 residues. Trimming pared 7 bases from V and 6 bases from J, leaving 13 bases between. CDR1 is MNHNY and CDR2 is SVGAGI in the germline V gene (reference sequence). The CDR3 DNA sequence: TGTGCCAGCACCGCCGGACAGTCTAATTCACCCCTCCACTTT. Translating it yields CASTAGQSNSPLHF.

In its sample, this clone was seen a few times. The gene calls are TRBV15 and TRBJ2-7; D is uncertain. V lost 4 bases to trimming and J lost 3 bases, with 7 bases between them. The germline CDR1 and CDR2 sequences are LNHNV and YYDKDF (reference sequence). The CDR3 spans 12 residues. The CDR3 spells CATSKESYEQYF. The CDR3 region has the DNA TGTGCCACCAGCAAGGAGAGCTACGAGCAGTACTTC.

The chain has TRBV27 and TRBJ2-5, with 11 positions matching TRBD2. This CDR3 has 15 residues. V lost 3 bases to trimming and J lost 4 bases; unmatched junction nucleotides: 4. Germline-derived CDR1 and CDR2 are MNHEY and SMNVEV (reference sequence). The CDR3 region has the DNA TGTGCCAGCAGTTTGGGTAGCGGGAGGGGAGAGACCCAGTACTTC. This codes for CASSLGSGRGETQYF.

V gene TRBV29-1 combines with J gene TRBJ2-2; 8 bases are shared with TRBD1. V gave up 4 bases and J gave up 5 bases; unmatched junction bases: 3. The CDR3 runs to 13 residues. CDR1 and CDR2 (germline): SQVTM, ANQGSEA. CDR3 bases: TGCAGCGTTGTCACAGGGGGGACCGGGGAGCTGTTTTTT. It translates to CSVVTGGTGELFF.

The V and J genes are TRBV25-1 and TRBJ1-4; D is unresolved. The germline V gene encodes CDR1 MGHDK and CDR2 SYGVNS. Trimming took 5 bases from V and 1 from J, leaving 8 bases between them. The CDR3 is 14 residues long. CDR3 sequence reads: CASSFHQTNEKLFF. In nucleotides, the CDR3 is TGTGCCAGCAGTTTCCATCAAACTAATGAAAAACTGTTTTTT.

The chain couples TRBV14 to TRBJ2-7; D is undetermined. The CDR3 has 14 amino acids. Per germline, CDR1 SGHDN and CDR2 FVKESK. V was cut by 0 bases and J by 7 bases, with 13 bases left in between. CDR3 coding DNA: TGTGCCAGCAGCCAAGAGGCCCCCTCGAGGGAGCAGTACTTC. As protein: CASSQEAPSREQYF.

This clone was counted only a few times. V and J are TRBV19 and TRBJ1-4; perhaps TRBD1 as D (6 bases). Germline lookup yields CDR1 LNHDA and CDR2 SQIVND (reference sequence). With 6 bases removed from V and 8 bases from J, the gap between germline ends came to 19 bases. The CDR3 has 15 amino acids. CDR3 residues: CASRAGGGRGEKLFF. The CDR3 nucleotides read TGTGCCAGTAGGGCCGGCGGGGGGCGCGGGGAAAAACTGTTTTTT. The full variable domain, rest sourced from reference TRBV19 and TRBJ1-4, is DGGITQSPKYLFRKEGQNVTLSCEQNLNHDAMYWYRQDPGQGLRLIYYSQIVNDFQKGDIAEGYSVSREKKESFPLTVTSAQKNPTAFYLCASRAGGGRGEKLFFGSGTQLSVL.

V and J are TRBV6-4 and TRBJ1-4; D unclear. Deletions cut 2 bases from V and 8 bases from J, with 15 bases between. From germline, CDR1 is MRHNA and CDR2 SNTAGT. The CDR3 contains 15 residues. The CDR3 protein is CASSDQGARGEKLFF. CDR3 nucleotide sequence: TGTGCCAGCAGTGACCAAGGAGCCCGTGGGGAAAAACTGTTTTTT.

This chain connects TRBV6-5 to TRBJ2-7; 7 nucleotides align to TRBD1. Germline V lookup: CDR1 MNHEY, CDR2 SVGAGI. With 2 bases clipped from V and 4 bases from J, the junction kept 2 bases outside the gene matches. This CDR3 has 13 residues. The CDR3, as DNA: TGTGCCAGCAGTTACAGGGGGCAGTACGAGCAGTACTTC. Amino acids: CASSYRGQYEQYF.

This clone was found a few times. This chain joins TRBV5-1 and TRBJ1-2; TRBD1 aligns across 10 bases. The CDR3 spans 18 residues. Germline CDR1 SGHRS, CDR2 YFSETQ. The V gene end was trimmed by 6 bases and the J gene end by 7 bases; junction bases not matched to a gene: 21. In DNA form, the CDR3 reads TGCGCCAGCACTAAACTTCGGCCGACAGGGGGCGCAATGAGTGGCTACACCTTC. Translating gives CASTKLRPTGGAMSGYTF.

J is TRBJ2-2 and V is TRBV28; 10 bases map to TRBD2. This CDR3 is 15 amino acids long. The junction had 6 bases not matched to a gene; V was cut back by 5 bases and J by 6 bases. The germline gives CDR1 MDHEN, CDR2 SYDVKM. The CDR3 nucleotides read TGTGCCAGCAGTCCAGCGGGAGGGCCGGCCGGGGAGCTGTTTTTT. It is translated as CASSPAGGPAGELFF.

J is TRBJ1-1 and V is TRBV6-5; 7 bases align to TRBD1. Looked up from germline, CDR1 is MNHEY and CDR2 is SVGAGI. V lost 6 bases to trimming and J lost 5 bases; unmatched junction nucleotides: 6. The CDR3 has 13 amino acids. The CDR3 protein is CASSHPTGTEAFF. The CDR3 coding sequence is TGTGCCAGCAGCCATCCGACAGGGACTGAAGCTTTCTTT.

The chain recombines TRBV5-1 with TRBJ2-5, with 10 bases lining up with TRBD1. This CDR3 is built from 14 residues. The ends lost 4 bases at V and 3 bases at J; junction bases unmatched: 3. Germline CDR1 SGHRS, CDR2 YFSETQ. CDR3 sequence: CASSPGTGEETQYF. As DNA, the CDR3 is TGCGCCAGCAGCCCCGGGACAGGGGAAGAGACCCAGTACTTC.

The rearrangement links TRBV19 to TRBJ2-7; D is possibly TRBD1 (6 bases). The CDR3 covers 13 residues. The V gene lost 5 bases and the J gene lost 3 bases, with 11 bases spanning the gap. Germline V gives CDR1 LNHDA, CDR2 SQIVND (reference sequence). The CDR3, as DNA: TGTGCCAGTAGTGCCCAACAGGGCTACGAGCAGTACTTC. This sequence encodes CASSAQQGYEQYF.

The V call is TRBV5-1, the J call TRBJ1-1; possibly TRBD1 for D (5 bases). Trimming removed 4 bases at V and 3 bases at J, with 7 bases between. In germline, CDR1 is SGHRS, CDR2 YFSETQ. The CDR3 covers 12 residues. The CDR3 nucleotides are TGCGCCAGCAGCGGGGGGGACACTGAAGCTTTCTTT. This encodes CASSGGDTEAFF.

This clone appeared a single time. The V gene is TRBV7-8, the J gene TRBJ1-4; the D is unclear. Germline CDR1 and CDR2: SGHVS and FQNEAQ. V lost 1 base, J lost 1 base, and 4 bases lay in between. The CDR3 extends over 14 amino acids. The DNA of the CDR3 is TGTGCCAGCAGCTTAGTTAGAACTAATGAAAAACTGTTTTTT. Translating it yields CASSLVRTNEKLFF.